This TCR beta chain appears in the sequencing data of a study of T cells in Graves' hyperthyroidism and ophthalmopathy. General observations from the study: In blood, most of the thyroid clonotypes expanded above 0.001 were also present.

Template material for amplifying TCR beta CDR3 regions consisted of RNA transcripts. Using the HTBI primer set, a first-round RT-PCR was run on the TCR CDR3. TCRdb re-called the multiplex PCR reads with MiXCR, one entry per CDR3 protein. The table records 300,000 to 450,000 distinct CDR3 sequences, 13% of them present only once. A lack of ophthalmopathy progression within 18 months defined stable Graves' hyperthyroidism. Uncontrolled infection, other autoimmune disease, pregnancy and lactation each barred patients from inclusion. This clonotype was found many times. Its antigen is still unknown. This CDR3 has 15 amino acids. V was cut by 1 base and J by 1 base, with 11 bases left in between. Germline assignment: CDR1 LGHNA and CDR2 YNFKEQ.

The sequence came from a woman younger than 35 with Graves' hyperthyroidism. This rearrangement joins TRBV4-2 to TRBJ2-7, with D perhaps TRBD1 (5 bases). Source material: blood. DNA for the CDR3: TGTGCCAGCAGCCAAGCCACGACAGAATCCTACGAGCAGTACTTC. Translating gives CASSQATTESYEQYF.